The 10 T cell receptor beta chains presented below share a single source sample, sequenced in a study of CXCR3-negative and CXCR3-positive naive CD8 T cells (dated by TCRdb to about 2019). TCRdb shows the sequencer as NextSeq 550. The Human TCR Profiling Kit (MiLaboratory) was used to prepare UMI-labeled 5' RACE TRB cDNA libraries. TCRdb reprocessed the reads, so every CDR3 protein sequence counts as one entry and DNA is not shown. The sample's table lists a count of 150,000 or so distinct CDR3 sequences. About 0.28% of the sample comes from the top ten. Broad study findings and their caveats: Compared with CXCR3-negative naive cells, CXCR3-positive naive cells had TRB CDR3s with higher hydrophobicity (lower Kidera factor 4), lower energy, and higher strength and volume indices.

These receptors lack a known antigen. The sequenced material came from naive CXCR3+ CD8+ T cells from blood. The intended sense of this specimen's cell subset or site label: CD45RO-CCR7+CD27+CD95- naive CD8+ T cells expressing CXCR3 (TNR3+). These receptors came from a human donor in good health. Some clones in this sample may be carry-over from other donors' samples.

The chain employs TRBV28 and TRBJ1-2; TCRdb selects TRBD1, and the lack of DNA leaves this call unchecked. This CDR3 is 14 amino acids long. Looked up from germline, CDR1 is MDHEN and CDR2 is SYDVKM. CDR3: CASSFSAQGDGYTF.

The rearrangement joins TRBV14 to TRBJ2-7; the TCRdb call, TRBD2, lacks DNA for checking. Germline CDR1 is SGHDN and CDR2 is FVKESK. The CDR3 totals 15 residues. CDR3 residues: CASGQRGPPLYEQYF.

The chain has TRBV29-1 and TRBJ2-7. The CDR3 totals 12 residues. CDR1 is SQVTM and CDR2 is ANQGSEA in the germline V gene. Here the CDR3 reads CSGGDSTYEQYF.

The chain uses TRBV4-1 and TRBJ2-7; TCRdb designates TRBD1, a call that cannot be tested without DNA. This CDR3 comprises 14 residues. From germline, CDR1 is MGHRA and CDR2 YSYEKL. CDR3 amino acids: CASSQGTGEVEQYF.

The chain links TRBV7-6 to TRBJ1-1; there is no DNA to check the TCRdb D call of TRBD1. This CDR3 spans 17 amino acids. From germline, CDR1 is SGHVS and CDR2 FNYEAQ. The CDR3 loop is CASSLGGVGGLNTEAFF.

The chain has TRBV19 and TRBJ2-7; no DNA is available, so the TRBD2 call from TCRdb remains unchecked. Looked up from germline, CDR1 is LNHDA and CDR2 is SQIVND (reference sequence). The CDR3 is 15 residues long. CDR3 sequence reads: CASSIGLAGGYEQYF.

This chain connects TRBV7-6 to TRBJ1-1. From germline, CDR1 is SGHVS and CDR2 FNYEAQ. The CDR3 is 15 residues long. CDR3: CASSPTILPNTEAFF.

The chain recombines TRBV5-5 with TRBJ2-3; TCRdb reports TRBD1, a call that lacks DNA to check it against. This CDR3 is built from 17 residues. CDR1 SGHKS and CDR2 YYEKEE come from the germline V gene (reference sequence). The CDR3 reads CASSHMGDGRSTDTQYF. The full variable domain, completed using reference TRBV5-5 and TRBJ2-3, is DAGVTQSPTHLIKTRGQQVTLRCSPISGHKSVSWYQQVLGQGPQFIFQYYEKEERGRGNFPDRFSARQFPNYSSELNVNALLLGDSALYLCASSHMGDGRSTDTQYFGPGTRLTVL.

This chain joins TRBV5-1 and TRBJ2-1; TCRdb picks TRBD2, but there is no DNA to check that call. Germline V gives CDR1 SGHRS, CDR2 YFSETQ. The CDR3 loop spans 16 amino acids. The CDR3 is CASSLELAGLDNEQFF.

The J gene is TRBJ1-2, the V gene TRBV7-2; TCRdb's assignment of TRBD1 cannot be checked, as there is no DNA. Per the germline V gene, CDR1 is SGHTA and CDR2 is FQGNSA. The CDR3 contains 17 residues. CDR3 residues: CASSLNPGTAPNYGYTF.